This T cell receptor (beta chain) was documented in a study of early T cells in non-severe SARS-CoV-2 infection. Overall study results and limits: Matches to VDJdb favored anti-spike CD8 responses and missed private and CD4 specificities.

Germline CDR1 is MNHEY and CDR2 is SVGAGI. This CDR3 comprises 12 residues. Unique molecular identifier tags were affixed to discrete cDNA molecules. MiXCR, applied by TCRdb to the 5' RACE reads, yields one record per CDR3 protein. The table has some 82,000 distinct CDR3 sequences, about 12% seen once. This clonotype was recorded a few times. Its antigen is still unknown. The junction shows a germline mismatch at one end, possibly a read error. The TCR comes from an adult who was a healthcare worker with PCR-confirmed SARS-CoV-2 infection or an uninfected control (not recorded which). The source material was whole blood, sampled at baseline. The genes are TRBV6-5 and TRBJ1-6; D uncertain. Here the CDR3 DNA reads TGTGCCAGCGGGGTGGGGAATTCACCCCTCCATTTT. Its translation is CASGVGNSPLHF.